This T cell receptor (beta chain) was captured by sequencing in a study of shared clonotypes between healthy human individuals. Whole-study context: The plates for each donor numbered three CD4 naive, three CD4 memory, two CD8 naive and one CD8 memory.

This CDR3 has 17 amino acids. J gave up 2 bases and V 6 bases, and 14 bases lay outside the gene matches. Germline V gene data show CDR1 as ENHRY and CDR2 as SYGVKD. Study outcomes and limitations: Sampling was confined to blood; repertoires within tissues likely differ. Naive CD4 clonotypes were shared across a handful of donors at around 5.4%.

This clone was found once. Its antigen is still unknown. TCRdb's table, derived via immunoSEQ multiplex PCR, lists solely in-frame clones and lacks some. Of about 2.4 million clones in the sample, approximately 93% were seen once. This receptor was identified in a man aged 18 to 29 in good health. Some clones in this sample may be carry-over from other donors' samples. This chain connects TRBV10-3 to TRBJ2-3; 7 nucleotides match TRBD2. The sample comprised naive CD4+ T cells from PBMCs. Subset noted: CD45RA+ positively selected. CDR3 sequence (DNA): TGTGCCATCAGCGCACTGAGGGCGGGAGAACCCACAGATACGCAGTATTTT. It translates to CAISALRAGEPTDTQYF.